These 27 T cell receptor beta chains share one sample of origin, sequenced in a study of cytomegalovirus exposure and HLA in healthy donors. A multiplex PCR was run with 60 Vbeta primers and 13 Jbeta primers. The data were produced by immunoSEQ multiplex PCR, yet TCRdb's version contains in-frame clones alone and is incomplete. The repertoire holds roughly 190,000 clones, with roughly a tenth as singletons. Sequenced sample: PBMCs. The receptors shown here come from a woman in her thirties in good health and CMV-seropositive.

The V and J genes are TRBV7-9 and TRBJ2-7, with 8 bases matching TRBD2. The J segment lost 12 bases and the V segment lost 1 base, leaving 11 bases of the junction unmatched. The CDR3 is made up of 14 amino acids. Germline assignment: CDR1 SEHNR and CDR2 FQNEAQ (reference sequence). The CDR3 is CASSLGLAGGTRYF. CDR3 nucleotides: TGTGCCAGCAGCTTAGGGCTAGCGGGTGGAACCCGGTACTTC.

The chain links TRBV11-2 to TRBJ2-2, with TRBD2 matching 14 bases. There are 16 residues in the CDR3. V trimming: 4 bases; J trimming: 7 bases; junction bases outside the gene matches: 5. Germline CDR1 reads SGHAT; CDR2 reads FQNNGV. CDR3 loop: CASSSRLAGGVGELFF. CDR3 nucleotides: TGTGCCAGCAGCTCGCGACTAGCGGGAGGGGTCGGGGAGCTGTTTTTT.

The J gene is TRBJ2-7, the V gene TRBV7-2; 13 nucleotides align to TRBD2. CDR1 is SGHTA and CDR2 is FQGNSA in the germline V gene. This CDR3 is 16 amino acids long. J gave up 2 bases and V 5 bases, and 6 bases lay outside the gene matches. The CDR3 region has the DNA TGTGCCAGCAGCCTCTGGACTAGCGGGAGAACCTACGAGCAGTACTTC. Its protein is CASSLWTSGRTYEQYF.

The chain joins TRBV13 to TRBJ2-1; 8 bases fit TRBD2. This CDR3 has 15 amino acids. Per the germline V gene, CDR1 is PRHDT and CDR2 is FYEKMQ (reference sequence). The V and J ends lost 3 bases and 6 bases, in that order; junction bases with no gene match: 7. CDR3 nucleotides: TGTGCCAGCAGCTTTGTTGGGACTAGAGGCAATGAGCAGTTCTTC. Protein: CASSFVGTRGNEQFF. Using reference TRBV13 and TRBJ2-1 for the parts outside the CDR3, the full variable domain is AAGVIQSPRHLIKEKRETATLKCYPIPRHDTVYWYQQGPGQDPQFLISFYEKMQSDKGSIPDRFSAQQFSDYHSELNMSSLELGDSALYFCASSFVGTRGNEQFFGPGTRLTVL.

There are a few counts of this clone. This chain uses TRBV29-1 with TRBJ2-5, with 9 bases lining up with TRBD1. CDR1 is SQVTM, CDR2 ANQGSEA, per germline. V was clipped by 6 bases and J by 6 bases; unmatched bases: 11. CDR3 size: 14 residues. CDR3 residues: CSVPGDRVPKTQYF. CDR3 in DNA: TGCAGCGTCCCTGGGGACAGGGTACCGAAGACCCAGTACTTC.

This clone occurred a few times. The CDR3 DNA reads TGCGCCAGCAGCTTGGGGAACAGTAACTTTGGAAACACCATATATTTT. Amino acid sequence: CASSLGNSNFGNTIYF. This chain joins TRBV5-1 and TRBJ1-3; D not certain. CDR3 length: 16 amino acids. The V end was cut by 0 bases, the J end by 3 bases, with 13 bases between. Per germline, CDR1 SGHRS and CDR2 YFSETQ. The whole variable domain, filled in from reference TRBV5-1 and TRBJ1-3, reads KAGVTQTPRYLIKTRGQQVTLSCSPISGHRSVSWYQQTPGQGLQFLFEYFSETQRNKGNFPGRFSGRQFSNSRSEMNVSTLELGDSALYLCASSLGNSNFGNTIYFGEGSWLTVV.

In this sample, this clone turned up a few times. The chain carries TRBV29-1 and TRBJ1-2; D is unclear. With 4 bases removed from V and 0 bases from J, the gap between germline ends came to 12 bases. CDR3 length: 14 residues. Germline CDR1 reads SQVTM; CDR2 reads ANQGSEA. CDR3: CSVGGVSANYGYTF. The CDR3 DNA reads TGCAGCGTTGGCGGGGTCTCAGCTAACTATGGCTACACCTTC.

The rearrangement uses TRBV7-2 and TRBJ1-4, with TRBD1 identical over 8 bases. Germline assignment: CDR1 SGHTA and CDR2 FQGNSA. CDR3 size: 14 residues. V was pared by 4 bases and J by 8 bases, with 6 bases of the junction left unmatched. The DNA for the CDR3 is TGTGCCAGCAGCTCTGGACAGGGTTGGGAAAAACTGTTTTTT. Translating it yields CASSSGQGWEKLFF.

This clone was observed a handful of times. V is TRBV6-1 and J is TRBJ2-7; the match to TRBD1 covers 8 bases. The CDR3 consists of 15 residues. V lost 2 bases to trimming and J lost 7 bases; unmatched junction nucleotides: 10. CDR1 and CDR2 (germline): MNHNS, SASEGT. CDR3 residues: CASSEPGQVEGEQYF. Here the CDR3 DNA reads TGTGCCAGCAGTGAACCGGGACAGGTGGAGGGGGAGCAGTACTTC.

This chain uses TRBV2 with TRBJ2-3; possible D gene TRBD2, 6 bases. The germline CDR1 and CDR2 sequences are SNHLY and FYNNEI. Trimming pared 7 bases from V and 3 bases from J, leaving 20 bases between. There are 16 residues in the CDR3. The CDR3 DNA follows: TGTGCCAGCATACCCGGGGTCGGGAGCTCGACAGATACGCAGTATTTT. Translating it yields CASIPGVGSSTDTQYF.

The rearrangement links TRBV2 to TRBJ1-3; D is uncertain. Per germline, CDR1 SNHLY and CDR2 FYNNEI. Trimming took 4 bases from V and 3 from J, leaving 4 bases between them. This CDR3 has 12 amino acids. The CDR3 bases are TGTGCCAGCAGTGGTAATGGAAACACCATATATTTT. This translates into CASSGNGNTIYF.

Only a few counts were recorded for this clone. J is TRBJ1-3 and V is TRBV18, with D possibly TRBD1 on 5 matching bases. CDR3 length: 15 amino acids. Germline-derived CDR1 and CDR2 are KGHSH and LQKENI. V lost 1 base and J lost 4, with 11 bases in between. CDR3 loop: CASSPRGGNGNTIYF. CDR3 nucleotide sequence: TGTGCCAGCTCACCACGGGGCGGAAACGGAAACACCATATATTTT.

The CDR3 is CASSPGQGMNEQFF. The CDR3 region has the DNA TGCGCCAGCAGTCCGGGACAGGGAATGAATGAGCAGTTCTTC. The chain employs TRBV5-1 and TRBJ2-1; 9 nucleotides match TRBD1. CDR1 and CDR2 from the germline V gene are SGHRS and YFSETQ. This CDR3 contains 14 residues. The V gene end was trimmed by 5 bases and the J gene end by 7 bases; junction bases not matched to a gene: 7. The variable domain in full, with the rest retrieved from reference TRBV5-1 and TRBJ2-1, is KAGVTQTPRYLIKTRGQQVTLSCSPISGHRSVSWYQQTPGQGLQFLFEYFSETQRNKGNFPGRFSGRQFSNSRSEMNVSTLELGDSALYLCASSPGQGMNEQFFGPGTRLTVL.

The V gene is TRBV6-5, the J gene TRBJ1-5; TRBD1 matches 8 bases. The germline V gene has CDR1 MNHEY and CDR2 SVGAGI. The V segment lost 11 bases and the J segment 3 bases; nucleotides outside the gene matches: 12. The CDR3 sequence is 15 residues long. CDR3 DNA: TGTGCCCTACAGGGGGGGGGAAATTCCAATCAGCCCCAGCATTTT. The encoded protein is CALQGGGNSNQPQHF.

In its sample, this clone was seen a few times. The rearrangement joins TRBV4-1 to TRBJ1-1; 7 bases align to TRBD1. The length of the CDR3 is 15 residues. The junction had 6 bases not matched to a gene; V was cut back by 0 bases and J by 5 bases. The germline V gene encodes CDR1 MGHRA and CDR2 YSYEKL. The CDR3 is CASSQEPNRGTEAFF. In DNA form, the CDR3 reads TGCGCCAGCAGCCAAGAACCAAACAGGGGTACTGAAGCTTTCTTT.

The chain couples TRBV29-1 to TRBJ1-2, with no clear D. Looked up from germline, CDR1 is SQVTM and CDR2 is ANQGSEA. Trimming cost V 4 bases and J 2 bases, with 5 bases left between them. The CDR3 spans 11 residues. For the CDR3, the DNA is TGCAGCGTTGGGGAGAACTATGGCTACACCTTC. The encoded protein is CSVGENYGYTF.

V gene TRBV5-1 combines with J gene TRBJ2-5, with TRBD1 identical over 9 bases. CDR1 SGHRS and CDR2 YFSETQ come from the germline V gene. CDR3 size: 16 residues. Losses at the gene ends were 3 bases for V and 2 bases for J; bases not matched to a gene: 8. CDR3 sequence (DNA): TGCGCCAGCAGCTCGACCGGGACAGGGCTGCAAGAGACCCAGTACTTC. This encodes CASSSTGTGLQETQYF.

The CDR3 is CASSPGGLSTDTQYF. As DNA, the CDR3 is TGTGCCAGCTCACCAGGCGGCCTTAGCACAGATACGCAGTATTTT. V is TRBV18 and J is TRBJ2-3; D not certain. The V and J ends lost 2 bases and 0 bases respectively, with 9 bases between them. The germline V gene encodes CDR1 KGHSH and CDR2 LQKENI. The CDR3 is made up of 15 amino acids. Using reference TRBV18 and TRBJ2-3 for the parts outside the CDR3, the full variable domain is NAGVMQNPRHLVRRRGQEARLRCSPMKGHSHVYWYRQLPEEGLKFMVYLQKENIIDESGMPKERFSAEFPKEGPSILRIQQVVRGDSAAYFCASSPGGLSTDTQYFGPGTRLTVL.

V usage is TRBV10-3 and J usage is TRBJ1-1; perhaps TRBD1 as D (5 bases). The CDR3 is 14 amino acids. Germline lookup yields CDR1 ENHRY and CDR2 SYGVKD. Between the trimmed V and J ends, which lost 5 bases and 1 base, there was a span of 11 bases. In DNA, the CDR3 is TGTGCCATCAGTTCCCTAGGGGCGAACACTGAAGCTTTCTTT. Its protein product is CAISSLGANTEAFF.

This clone turned up a few times. This chain connects TRBV4-1 to TRBJ1-2, with D maybe TRBD1 (5 bases). This CDR3 is built from 16 residues. In germline, CDR1 is MGHRA, CDR2 YSYEKL. V gave up 2 bases and J gave up 4 bases, with 17 bases separating them. CDR3 coding DNA: TGCGCCAGCAGCCAACTTACGGGCAGGGAAAGCTATGGCTACACCTTC. It specifies CASSQLTGRESYGYTF.

The V and J genes are TRBV4-2 and TRBJ2-3, with 9 bases lining up with TRBD2. V gave up 5 bases and J gave up 4 bases; unmatched junction bases: 13. CDR3 length: 17 residues. In germline, CDR1 is LGHNA, CDR2 YNFKEQ. CDR3 residues: CASSKRLAEAVADTQYF. CDR3 coding DNA: TGTGCCAGCAGCAAGCGACTAGCGGAGGCTGTGGCAGATACGCAGTATTTT.

The chain links TRBV6-1 to TRBJ2-7; unclear D gene. Germline values: CDR1 MNHNS, CDR2 SASEGT. The CDR3 contains 10 residues. Trimming shortened V by 7 bases and J by 2 bases, and 3 bases separated the two germline ends. CDR3 in amino acids: CASNTYEQYF. As DNA, the CDR3 is TGTGCCAGCAACACCTACGAGCAGTACTTC.

The chain is built from TRBV5-1 and TRBJ2-5, with 13 bases lining up with TRBD2. CDR3 length equals 19 residues. J was trimmed by 5 bases and V by 1 base; bases with no gene match: 14. Germline assignment: CDR1 SGHRS and CDR2 YFSETQ. The CDR3 DNA is TGCGCCAGCAGCTTGCGCGGACTAGCGGGAGATCTCGCCCGGGAGACCCAGTACTTC. Translated: CASSLRGLAGDLARETQYF.

This clone was counted only a few times. The J gene is TRBJ2-2, the V gene TRBV7-8; TRBD2 is a possible D gene (6 bases). This CDR3 is 15 amino acids long. Germline CDR1 SGHVS, CDR2 FQNEAQ. Trimming cost V 4 bases and J 2 bases, with 11 bases left between them. The DNA of the CDR3 is TGTGCCAGCAGCTCCTCCGGGGGAAACACCGGGGAGCTGTTTTTT. It encodes CASSSSGGNTGELFF. The complete variable domain, with remaining parts taken from reference TRBV7-8 and TRBJ2-2, reads GAGVSQSPRYKVAKRGQDVALRCDPISGHVSLFWYQQALGQGPEFLTYFQNEAQLDKSGLPSDRFFAERPEGSVSTLKIQRTQQEDSAVYLCASSSSGGNTGELFFGEGSRLTVL.

This clone was counted between two and nine times. This chain links TRBV30 with TRBJ2-2; 9 bases match TRBD1. Germline V gene data show CDR1 as GTSNPN and CDR2 as SVGIG (reference sequence). The CDR3 covers 17 residues. V dropped 3 bases and J dropped 7; count of bases not matched to a gene: 15. The CDR3 nucleotides are TGTGCCTGGAGCGCACCCGGGACAGGGAGGTTCGGCGGGGAGCTGTTTTTT. Translation gives CAWSAPGTGRFGGELFF.

J is TRBJ1-2 and V is TRBV6-1; D remains unclear. This CDR3 is built from 14 residues. Germline V gene data show CDR1 as MNHNS and CDR2 as SASEGT. Trimming removed 0 bases at V and 4 bases at J, with 9 bases between. Here the CDR3 DNA reads TGTGCCAGCAGTGAAGCGGGCAGCAGCTATGGCTACACCTTC. This sequence encodes CASSEAGSSYGYTF.

This clone was recorded a few times. This chain connects TRBV4-2 to TRBJ1-2, with D uncertain. Trimming took 1 base from V and 3 from J, leaving 9 bases between them. CDR3 size: 14 residues. Germline V lookup: CDR1 LGHNA, CDR2 YNFKEQ. CDR3 DNA: TGTGCCAGCAGCCAAGGTCAGGAGGACTATGGCTACACCTTC. Translation: CASSQGQEDYGYTF.